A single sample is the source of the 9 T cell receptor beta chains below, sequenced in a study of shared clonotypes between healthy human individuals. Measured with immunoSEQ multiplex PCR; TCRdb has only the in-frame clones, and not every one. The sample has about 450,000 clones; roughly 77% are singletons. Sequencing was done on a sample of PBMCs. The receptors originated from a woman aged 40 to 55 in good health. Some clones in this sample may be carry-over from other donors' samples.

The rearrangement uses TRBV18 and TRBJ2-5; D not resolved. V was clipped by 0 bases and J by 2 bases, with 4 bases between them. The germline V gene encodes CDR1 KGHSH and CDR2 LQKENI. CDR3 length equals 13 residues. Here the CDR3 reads CASSPPIQETQYF. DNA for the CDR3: TGTGCCAGCTCACCACCTATTCAAGAGACCCAGTACTTC. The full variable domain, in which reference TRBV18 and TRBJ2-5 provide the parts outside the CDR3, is NAGVMQNPRHLVRRRGQEARLRCSPMKGHSHVYWYRQLPEEGLKFMVYLQKENIIDESGMPKERFSAEFPKEGPSILRIQQVVRGDSAAYFCASSPPIQETQYFGPGTRLLVL.

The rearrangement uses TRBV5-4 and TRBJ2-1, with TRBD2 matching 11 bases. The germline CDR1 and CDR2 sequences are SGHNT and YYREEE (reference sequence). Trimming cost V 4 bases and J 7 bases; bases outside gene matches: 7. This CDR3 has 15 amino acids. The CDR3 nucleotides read TGTGCCAGCAGCCAAACTAGCGGGAGTATTAATGAGCAGTTCTTC. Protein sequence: CASSQTSGSINEQFF.

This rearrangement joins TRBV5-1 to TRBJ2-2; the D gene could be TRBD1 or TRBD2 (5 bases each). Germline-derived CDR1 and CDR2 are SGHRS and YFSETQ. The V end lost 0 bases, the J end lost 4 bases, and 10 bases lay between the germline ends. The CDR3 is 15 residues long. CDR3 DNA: TGCGCCAGCAGCTTGGCCGAAGGGACCACCGGGGAGCTGTTTTTT. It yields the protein CASSLAEGTTGELFF. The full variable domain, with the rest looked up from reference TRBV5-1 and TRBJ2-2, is KAGVTQTPRYLIKTRGQQVTLSCSPISGHRSVSWYQQTPGQGLQFLFEYFSETQRNKGNFPGRFSGRQFSNSRSEMNVSTLELGDSALYLCASSLAEGTTGELFFGEGSRLTVL.

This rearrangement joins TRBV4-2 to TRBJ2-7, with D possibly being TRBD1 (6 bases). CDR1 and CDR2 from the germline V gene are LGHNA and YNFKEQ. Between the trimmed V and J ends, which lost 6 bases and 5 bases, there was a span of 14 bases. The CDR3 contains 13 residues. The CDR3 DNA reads TGTGCCAGCAGGCGCGCACAGGGCGACGAGCAGTACTTC. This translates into CASRRAQGDEQYF.

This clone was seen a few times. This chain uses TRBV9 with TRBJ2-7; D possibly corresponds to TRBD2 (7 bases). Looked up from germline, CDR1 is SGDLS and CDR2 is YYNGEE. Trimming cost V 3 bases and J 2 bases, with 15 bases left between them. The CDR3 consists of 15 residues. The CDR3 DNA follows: TGTGCCAGCAGCGCCCAAGGGGGGGGAACCTACGAGCAGTACTTC. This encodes CASSAQGGGTYEQYF.

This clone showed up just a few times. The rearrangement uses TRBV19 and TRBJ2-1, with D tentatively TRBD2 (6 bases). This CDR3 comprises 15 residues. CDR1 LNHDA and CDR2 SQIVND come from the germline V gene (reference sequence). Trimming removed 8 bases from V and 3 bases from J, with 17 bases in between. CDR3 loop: CASSVTSADYNEQFF. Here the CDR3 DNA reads TGTGCCAGTTCCGTGACTAGTGCTGACTACAATGAGCAGTTCTTC.

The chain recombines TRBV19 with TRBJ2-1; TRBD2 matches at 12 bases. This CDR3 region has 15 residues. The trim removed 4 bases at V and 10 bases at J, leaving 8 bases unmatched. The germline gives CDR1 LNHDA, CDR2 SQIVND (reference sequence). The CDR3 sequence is CASSTSSGRAWEQFF. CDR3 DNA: TGTGCCAGTAGTACTTCTAGCGGGAGGGCCTGGGAGCAGTTCTTC.

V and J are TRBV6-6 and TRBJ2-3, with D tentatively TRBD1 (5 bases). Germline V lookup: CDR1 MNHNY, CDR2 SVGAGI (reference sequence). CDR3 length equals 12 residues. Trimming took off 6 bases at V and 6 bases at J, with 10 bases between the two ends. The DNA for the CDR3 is TGTGCCAGCAGCTTACACAGGGATACGCAGTATTTT. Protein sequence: CASSLHRDTQYF.

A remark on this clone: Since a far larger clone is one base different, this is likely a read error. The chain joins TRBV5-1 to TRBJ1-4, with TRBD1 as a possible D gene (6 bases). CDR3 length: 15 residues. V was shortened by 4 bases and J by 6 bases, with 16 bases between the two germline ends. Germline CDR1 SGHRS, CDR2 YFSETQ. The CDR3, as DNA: TGCGCCAGCAGCAGTGACTGGGGGCGGGATGAAAAACTGTTTTTT. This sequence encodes CASSSDWGRDEKLFF.